The clone carrying this TCR beta chain was seen a few times. The data stem from a study of CD8 T cells in ankylosing spondylitis. 5'-RACE, quantitative and with molecular barcodes, yielded the TCR beta libraries. TCRdb re-derived calls from the 5' RACE reads in MiXCR, one entry per CDR3 protein. This table holds 290,000 or so distinct CDR3 sequences, under 25% found once. The germline CDR1 and CDR2 sequences are MNHNS and SASEGT. The length of the CDR3 is 15 residues. Trimming took off 6 bases at V and 5 bases at J, with 19 bases between the two ends. This clonotype was sampled from a female donor with ankylosing spondylitis or in good health (not recorded which). The chain uses TRBV6-1 and TRBJ1-1; D is perhaps TRBD1 (6 bases). Sequences were obtained from blood, either unsorted or a sorted T cell fraction (not recorded which). The CDR3 sequence is CASSPPVGGRTEAFF. In DNA form, the CDR3 reads TGTGCCAGCAGCCCACCGGTCGGGGGGCGGACTGAAGCTTTCTTT.